This TCR beta chain was identified during a study of shared clonotypes between healthy human individuals. Germline lookup yields CDR1 SGHRS and CDR2 YFSETQ. CDR3 length equals 18 residues. V was shortened by 3 bases and J by 0 bases, with 21 bases between the two germline ends. Donors comprised healthy HIV-negative adults lacking recent acute infections or vaccinations. The table came from immunoSEQ multiplex PCR; TCRdb's copy has only in-frame clones and leaves some out. The sample consists of 2 million or so clones, roughly 94% of them appearing once. The sequence was obtained from a man in his late teens or twenties in good health. The chain employs TRBV5-1 and TRBJ1-1; a possible D gene is TRBD1 (6 bases). Sequenced input: naive CD4+ T cells sorted from blood. Indicated subset: CD45RA+ positively selected. For the CDR3, the DNA is TGCGCCAGCAGCTCTCGGGACACCCCGGTCGGGATGAACACTGAAGCTTTCTTT. Protein product: CASSSRDTPVGMNTEAFF.